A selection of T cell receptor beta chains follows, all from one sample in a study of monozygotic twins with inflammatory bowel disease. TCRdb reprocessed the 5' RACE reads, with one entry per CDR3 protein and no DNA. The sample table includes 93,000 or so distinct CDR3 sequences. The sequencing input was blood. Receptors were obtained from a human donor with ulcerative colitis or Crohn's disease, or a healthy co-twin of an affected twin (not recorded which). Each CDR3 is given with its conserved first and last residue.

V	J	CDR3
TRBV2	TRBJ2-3	CASSEGHRTDTQYF
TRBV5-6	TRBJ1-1	CASSEAAGIKAFF
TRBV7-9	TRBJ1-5	CASSPQGEQPQHF
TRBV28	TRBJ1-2	CASSFTDRDYGYTF
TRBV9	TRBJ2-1	CASSTAGGRHNEQFF
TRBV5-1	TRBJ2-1	CASSNSGLSYNEQFF
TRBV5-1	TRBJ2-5	CASSTRQGRETQYF
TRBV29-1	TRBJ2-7	CSVAGQGSSLAYEQYF
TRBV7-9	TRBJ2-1	CASSLALNTPEQFF
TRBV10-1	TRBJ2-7	CASSESAGLGQYF
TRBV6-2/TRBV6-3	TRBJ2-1	CASSYRTSGGYNEQFF
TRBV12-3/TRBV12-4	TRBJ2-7	CASSKSLTREDEQYF
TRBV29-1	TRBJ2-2	CSVATGPGELFF
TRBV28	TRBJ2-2	CASRLGTLNTGELFF
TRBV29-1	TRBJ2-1	CSESTSGTYNEQFF
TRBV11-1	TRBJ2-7	CASSRPRTSGIFWDEQYF
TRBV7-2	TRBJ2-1	CASRGSYNEQFF
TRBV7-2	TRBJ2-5	CASSLASGQGGETQYF
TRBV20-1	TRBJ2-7	CSAKGWGASYEQYF
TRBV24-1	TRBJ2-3	CATSVGDTDTQYF
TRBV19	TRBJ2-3	CASSIRGTTDTQYF
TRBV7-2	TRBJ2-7	CASSLGTSGGAYEQYF
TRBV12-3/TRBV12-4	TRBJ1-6	CASSQRGSYNSPLHF
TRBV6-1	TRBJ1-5	CASTERSHNQPQHF
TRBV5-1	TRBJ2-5	CASTPRFSTPQETQYF
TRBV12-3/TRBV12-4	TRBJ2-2	CASSKRESGTGELFF
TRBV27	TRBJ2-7	CASKATAYEQYF
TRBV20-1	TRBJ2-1	CSARDLQGRLARSGEQFF
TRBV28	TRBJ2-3	CASSWRRSSTDTQYF
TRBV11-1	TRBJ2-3	CASFSTGLDTDTQYF
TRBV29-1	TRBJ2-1	CSVDRPGNEQFF
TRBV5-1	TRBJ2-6	CASSPLKGQEHGANVLTF
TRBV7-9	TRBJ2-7	CASSYAGDSYEQYF
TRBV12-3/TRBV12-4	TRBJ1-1	CASSFDRVYTEAFF
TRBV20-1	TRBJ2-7	CSAPLSSVSYEQYF
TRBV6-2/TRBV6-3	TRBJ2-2	CASRYRGQSGELFF
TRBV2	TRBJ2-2	CASMQGAGELFF
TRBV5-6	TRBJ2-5	CASSLGRGGQETQYF
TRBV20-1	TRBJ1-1	CSARQATNTEAFF
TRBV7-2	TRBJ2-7	CASSPRLAVSYEQYF
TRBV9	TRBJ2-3	CASSVVVTSGSTDTQYF
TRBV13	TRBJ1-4	CASSPPGATNEKLFF
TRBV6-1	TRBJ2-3	CASSPLADIPARDTQYF
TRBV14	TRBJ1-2	CASSQESRAGYTF
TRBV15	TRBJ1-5	CATSQRLAAFQPQHF